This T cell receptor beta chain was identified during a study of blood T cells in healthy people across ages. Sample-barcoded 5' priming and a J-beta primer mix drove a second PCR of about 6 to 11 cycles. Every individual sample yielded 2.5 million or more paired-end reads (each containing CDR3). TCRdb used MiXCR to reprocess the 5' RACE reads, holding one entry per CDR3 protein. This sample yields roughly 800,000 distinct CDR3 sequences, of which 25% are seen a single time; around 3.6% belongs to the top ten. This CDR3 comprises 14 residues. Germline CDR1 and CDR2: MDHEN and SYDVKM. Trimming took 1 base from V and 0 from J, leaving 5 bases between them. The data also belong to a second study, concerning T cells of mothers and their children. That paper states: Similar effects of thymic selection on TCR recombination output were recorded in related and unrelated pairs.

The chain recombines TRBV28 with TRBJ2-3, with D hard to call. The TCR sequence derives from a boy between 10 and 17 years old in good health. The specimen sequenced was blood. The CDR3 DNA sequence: TGTGCCAGCAGTTTATACAGCAGCACAGATACGCAGTATTTT. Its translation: CASSLYSSTDTQYF.